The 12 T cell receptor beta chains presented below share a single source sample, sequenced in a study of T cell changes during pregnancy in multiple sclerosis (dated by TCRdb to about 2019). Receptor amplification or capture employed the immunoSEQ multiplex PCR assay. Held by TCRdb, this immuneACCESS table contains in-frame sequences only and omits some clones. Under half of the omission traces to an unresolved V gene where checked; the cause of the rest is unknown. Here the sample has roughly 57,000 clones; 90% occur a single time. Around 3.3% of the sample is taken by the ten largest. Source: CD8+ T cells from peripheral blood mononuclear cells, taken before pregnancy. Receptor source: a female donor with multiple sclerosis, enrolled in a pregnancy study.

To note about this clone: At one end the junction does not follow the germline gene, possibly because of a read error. The chain's CDR3 is CASSPAGQGDYTF. The CDR3 DNA follows: TGTGCTAGCAGCCCCGCGGGACAGGGCGACTACACCTTC. The rearrangement links TRBV7-7 to TRBJ1-2, with TRBD1 matching over 9 bases. CDR1 SSHAT and CDR2 FNYEAQ come from the germline V gene (reference sequence). The CDR3 is 13 amino acids.

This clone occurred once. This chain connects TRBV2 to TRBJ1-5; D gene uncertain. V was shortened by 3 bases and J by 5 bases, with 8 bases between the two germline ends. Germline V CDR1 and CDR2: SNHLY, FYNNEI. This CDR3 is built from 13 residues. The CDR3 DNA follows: TGTGCCAGCAGTGACGGGAACCATCAGCCCCAGCATTTT. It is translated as CASSDGNHQPQHF.

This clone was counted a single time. CDR3 sequence reads: CASSYPTGLGQETQYF. DNA of the CDR3: TGTGCCAGCAGTTACCCCACCGGACTGGGCCAAGAGACCCAGTACTTC. V usage is TRBV6-5 and J usage is TRBJ2-5, with D tentatively TRBD2 (5 bases). Trimming took 2 bases from V and 1 from J, leaving 14 bases between them. This CDR3 contains 16 residues. Germline CDR1 reads MNHEY; CDR2 reads SVGAGI.

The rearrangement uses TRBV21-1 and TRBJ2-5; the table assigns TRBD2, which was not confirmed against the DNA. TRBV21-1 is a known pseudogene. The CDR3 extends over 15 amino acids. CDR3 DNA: TGTGCCGCCCCAACGTATGGGGGGGCGGGAGAGACCCAGTACTTC. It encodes CAAPTYGGAGETQYF.

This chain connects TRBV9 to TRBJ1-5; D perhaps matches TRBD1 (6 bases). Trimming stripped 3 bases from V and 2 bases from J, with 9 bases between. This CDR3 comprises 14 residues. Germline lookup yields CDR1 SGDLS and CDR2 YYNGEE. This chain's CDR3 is CASSGPGGNQPQHF. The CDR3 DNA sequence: TGTGCCAGCAGCGGACCAGGGGGCAATCAGCCCCAGCATTTT.

As DNA, the CDR3 is TGCGCCAGCAGCCAAGATTTCGCCGACAGGGTGGCAGATACGCAGTATTTT. Its translation is CASSQDFADRVADTQYF. V is TRBV4-3 and J is TRBJ2-3; TRBD1 matches at 7 bases. Unmatched junction bases numbered 10, after V lost 0 bases and J lost 4 bases. Per the germline V gene, CDR1 is LGHNA and CDR2 is YSLEER. This CDR3 is 17 amino acids long.

The CDR3 reads CASSLGRGVYEQYF. The CDR3 DNA follows: TGCGCCAGCAGCTTGGGGCGGGGGGTCTACGAGCAGTACTTC. The rearrangement joins TRBV5-1 to TRBJ2-7, with TRBD2 matching 8 bases. V shed 0 bases and J 3 bases; nucleotides not matched to a gene: 2. Per germline, CDR1 SGHRS and CDR2 YFSETQ. The CDR3 has 14 amino acids.

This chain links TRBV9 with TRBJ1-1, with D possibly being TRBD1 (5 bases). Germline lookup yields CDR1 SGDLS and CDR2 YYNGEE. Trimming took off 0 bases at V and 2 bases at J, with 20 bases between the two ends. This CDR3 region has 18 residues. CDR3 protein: CASSVDGWGLGPNTEAFF. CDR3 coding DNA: TGTGCCAGCAGCGTAGACGGGTGGGGACTGGGCCCAAACACTGAAGCTTTCTTT.

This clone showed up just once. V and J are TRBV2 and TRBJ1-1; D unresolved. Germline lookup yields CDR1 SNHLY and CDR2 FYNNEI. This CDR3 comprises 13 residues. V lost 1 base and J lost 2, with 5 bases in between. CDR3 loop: CASSEGLNTEAFF. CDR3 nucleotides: TGTGCCAGCAGTGAAGGTCTCAACACTGAAGCTTTCTTT.

The CDR3 coding sequence is TGTGCCAGCAGAGGATTGGGAGGACCCATGAACACTGAAGCTTTCTTT. This codes for CASRGLGGPMNTEAFF. The chain joins TRBV27 to TRBJ1-1; D not resolved. Germline CDR1 is MNHEY and CDR2 is SMNVEV (reference sequence). CDR3 length: 16 amino acids. Trimming took 6 bases from V and 0 from J, leaving 17 bases between them.

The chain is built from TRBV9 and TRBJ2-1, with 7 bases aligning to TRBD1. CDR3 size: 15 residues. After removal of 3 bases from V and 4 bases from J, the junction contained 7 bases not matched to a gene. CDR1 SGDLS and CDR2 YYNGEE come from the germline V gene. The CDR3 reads CASSGQRDRYNEQFF. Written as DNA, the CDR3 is TGTGCCAGCAGCGGACAACGGGACAGATACAATGAGCAGTTCTTC.

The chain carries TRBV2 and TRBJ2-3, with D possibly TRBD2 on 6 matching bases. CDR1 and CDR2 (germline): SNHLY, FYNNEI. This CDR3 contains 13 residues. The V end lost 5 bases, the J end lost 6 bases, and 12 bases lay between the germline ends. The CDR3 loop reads CASSQPGGDTQYF. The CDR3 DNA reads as TGTGCCAGCAGTCAACCCGGAGGGGATACGCAGTATTTT. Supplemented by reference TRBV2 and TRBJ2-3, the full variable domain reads EPEVTQTPSHQVTQMGQEVILRCVPISNHLYFYWYRQILGQKVEFLVSFYNNEISEKSEIFDDQFSVERPDGSNFTLKIRSTKLEDSAMYFCASSQPGGDTQYFGPGTRLTVL.